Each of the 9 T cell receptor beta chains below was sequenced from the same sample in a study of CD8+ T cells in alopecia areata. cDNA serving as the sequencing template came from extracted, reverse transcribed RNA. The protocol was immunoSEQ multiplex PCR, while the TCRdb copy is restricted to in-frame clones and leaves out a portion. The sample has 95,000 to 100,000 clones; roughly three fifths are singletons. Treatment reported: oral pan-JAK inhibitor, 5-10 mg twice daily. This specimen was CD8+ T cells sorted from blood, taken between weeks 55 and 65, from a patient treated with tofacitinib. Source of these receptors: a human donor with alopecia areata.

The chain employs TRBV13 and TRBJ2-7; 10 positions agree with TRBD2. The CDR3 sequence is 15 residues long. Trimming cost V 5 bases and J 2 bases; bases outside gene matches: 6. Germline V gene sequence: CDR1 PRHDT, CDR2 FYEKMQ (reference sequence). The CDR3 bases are TGTGCCAGCAGCATTAGCGGGGGGCACACCTACGAGCAGTACTTC. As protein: CASSISGGHTYEQYF.

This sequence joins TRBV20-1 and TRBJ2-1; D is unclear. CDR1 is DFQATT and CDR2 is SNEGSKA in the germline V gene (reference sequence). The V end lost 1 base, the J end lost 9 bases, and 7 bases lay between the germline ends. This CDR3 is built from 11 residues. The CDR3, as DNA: TGCAGTGCTAGAGCTTGGGGTGAGCAGTTCTTC. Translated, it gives CSARAWGEQFF.

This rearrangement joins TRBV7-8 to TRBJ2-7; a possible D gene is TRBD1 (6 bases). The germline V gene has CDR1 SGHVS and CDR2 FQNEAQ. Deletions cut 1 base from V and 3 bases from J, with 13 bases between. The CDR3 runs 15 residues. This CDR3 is CASSLGVGRGYEQYF. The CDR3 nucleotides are TGTGCCAGCAGCTTAGGGGTCGGCAGGGGCTACGAGCAGTACTTC.

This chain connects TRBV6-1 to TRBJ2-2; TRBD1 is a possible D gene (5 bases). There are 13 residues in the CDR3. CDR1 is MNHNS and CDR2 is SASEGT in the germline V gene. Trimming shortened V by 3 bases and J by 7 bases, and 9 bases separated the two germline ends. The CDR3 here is CASSDQGDGELFF. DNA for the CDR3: TGTGCCAGCAGTGACCAGGGTGACGGGGAGCTGTTTTTT.

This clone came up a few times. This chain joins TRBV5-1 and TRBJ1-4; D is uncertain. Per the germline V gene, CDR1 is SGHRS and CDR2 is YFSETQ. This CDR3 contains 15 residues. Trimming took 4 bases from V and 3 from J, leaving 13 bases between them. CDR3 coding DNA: TGCGCCAGCAGCGCCGAGGGAATGGCTAATGAAAAACTGTTTTTT. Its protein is CASSAEGMANEKLFF. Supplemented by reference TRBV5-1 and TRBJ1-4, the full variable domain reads KAGVTQTPRYLIKTRGQQVTLSCSPISGHRSVSWYQQTPGQGLQFLFEYFSETQRNKGNFPGRFSGRQFSNSRSEMNVSTLELGDSALYLCASSAEGMANEKLFFGSGTQLSVL.

The CDR3 sequence is CASSVRQGENTEAFF. CDR3 nucleotide sequence: TGTGCCAGCAGTGTGAGACAGGGTGAGAACACTGAAGCTTTCTTT. The chain is built from TRBV6-6 and TRBJ1-1; the match to TRBD1 covers 7 bases. Looked up from germline, CDR1 is MNHNY and CDR2 is SVGAGI (reference sequence). CDR3 length equals 15 residues. J lost 1 base, V lost 5 bases, and 7 bases had no gene match.

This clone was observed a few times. CDR3 protein: CASSSGTASYGYTF. The CDR3 region has the DNA TGTGCCAGCAGCTCCGGGACGGCGAGCTATGGCTACACCTTC. The V call is TRBV5-6, the J call TRBJ1-2; D is possibly TRBD1 (5 bases). The V end lost 3 bases, the J end lost 4 bases, and 13 bases lay between the germline ends. Germline V gene lookup returns CDR1 SGHDT and CDR2 YYEEEE. This CDR3 has 14 residues.

CDR3 protein: CASSLAGGAGNTIYF. DNA of the CDR3: TGTGCCAGCAGCTTAGCGGGGGGCGCTGGAAACACCATATATTTT. The chain links TRBV7-6 to TRBJ1-3, with D possibly matching TRBD1 (6 bases). The V and J ends lost 0 bases and 2 bases respectively, with 8 bases between them. Germline CDR1 and CDR2: SGHVS and FNYEAQ. The CDR3 consists of 15 residues.

The CDR3: CASSLGLGNQPQHF. The CDR3 DNA sequence: TGTGCCAGCAGTTTAGGCCTGGGGAATCAGCCCCAGCATTTT. This chain connects TRBV6-6 to TRBJ1-5; D not certain. Per germline, CDR1 MNHNY and CDR2 SVGAGI (reference sequence). This CDR3 is 14 amino acids long. Trimming removed 4 bases at V and 4 bases at J, with 11 bases between.